The rows below give T cell receptor beta chains drawn from one sample of a study of cytomegalovirus exposure and HLA in healthy donors. Some clones are missing from TCRdb's copy, which holds only in-frame ones; the method was immunoSEQ multiplex PCR. The table records 100,000 or so clones, 70% to 80% of them present only once. The sample taken for sequencing was PBMCs. All receptors derive from a man aged 30-40 years in good health and CMV-seronegative. The CDR3 runs from the conserved cysteine through the conserved F or W. Fields, in order: clone size, J gene, V gene, D gene, CDR3 DNA, CDR3 protein. D genes are given only for firm matches. Clone size is shown for a subset of rows, as once, few, many or a class of expanded clone.

>many|TRBJ2-7|TRBV6-1|.
TGTGCCAGCAGTCTGGGGGCAGGGCCCTACGAGCAGTACTTC
CASSLGAGPYEQYF
>.|TRBJ1-5|TRBV5-6|TRBD1
TGTGCCAGCAGCTCCGGGACAGGCGACCATCAGCCCCAGCATTTT
CASSSGTGDHQPQHF
>.|TRBJ1-6|TRBV7-8|TRBD1
TGTGCCAGCAGCTTAGGGGGACAGCCTTATTCACCCCTCCACTTT
CASSLGGQPYSPLHF
>.|TRBJ1-4|TRBV19|TRBD1
TGTGCCACCTGGGACAGGGGAAATGAAAAACTGTTTTTT
CATWDRGNEKLFF
>.|TRBJ1-2|TRBV4-1|.
TGCGCCAGCAGCCAAGATCGGAGGACAGACTATGGCTACACCTTC
CASSQDRRTDYGYTF
>.|TRBJ1-4|TRBV7-2|.
TGTGCCAGCAGCCCGAGAGGGTGGCGTGAAAAACTGTTTTTT
CASSPRGWREKLFF
>.|TRBJ2-1|TRBV4-2|.
TGTGCCAGCAGCCAAGATTCTAGCAACGATGAGCAGTTCTTC
CASSQDSSNDEQFF
>.|TRBJ2-1|TRBV5-1|.
TGCGCCAGCAGGCTGACAGGAGTCAATGAGCAGTTCTTC
CASRLTGVNEQFF
>.|TRBJ1-5|TRBV19|.
TGTGCCAGTAGTATAGGGGGAGATTCCCGAGGGCCCCAGCATTTT
CASSIGGDSRGPQHF
>.|TRBJ2-5|TRBV6-1|.
TGTGCCAGCAGTGAACTTGCGGGATCACAAGAGACCCAGTACTTC
CASSELAGSQETQYF
>.|TRBJ1-1|TRBV5-4|TRBD1
TGTGCCAGCAGCGCACCGGGACAGGGCTCCACTGAAGCTTTCTTT
CASSAPGQGSTEAFF
>.|TRBJ2-1|TRBV9|TRBD1
TGTGCCAGCAGCGTAGGGGACAGGGTCAATGAGCAGTTCTTC
CASSVGDRVNEQFF
>.|TRBJ2-7|TRBV5-1|TRBD2
TGCGCCAGCAGCTTGAGCGGGATTTGGTCCTACGAGCAGTACTTC
CASSLSGIWSYEQYF
>.|TRBJ2-1|TRBV5-1|TRBD1
TGCGCCAGCAGCCCGAGGGGGCTTAGCAATGAGCAGTTCTTC
CASSPRGLSNEQFF
>.|TRBJ2-3|TRBV28|TRBD1
TGTGCCAGCAGTTGGACAGGGTTGACAGATACGCAGTATTTT
CASSWTGLTDTQYF
>.|TRBJ1-2|TRBV5-5|TRBD1
TGTGCCAGCAGCCTCCAAGGGGGCGCCAACTATGGCTACACCTTC
CASSLQGGANYGYTF
>few|TRBJ2-1|TRBV6-4|TRBD1
TGTGCCAGCAGTGACTGGGACAGGAGAAAGAGTGAGCAGTTCTTC
CASSDWDRRKSEQFF
>.|TRBJ2-5|TRBV12-5|.
TGTGCTAGTGGTGGCTTCCCGGGACACATGCGGGAGACCCAGTACTTC
CASGGFPGHMRETQYF
>.|TRBJ2-7|TRBV28|TRBD2
TGTGCCAGCAGTAGCGCGGGGGGGGTGGACACCTACGAGCAGTACTTC
CASSSAGGVDTYEQYF
>.|TRBJ1-2|TRBV29-1|TRBD1
TGCAGCGTTGATTTTTTAGGACAGGGAGCGACGGGCTACACCTTC
CSVDFLGQGATGYTF
>.|TRBJ2-1|TRBV29-1|TRBD2
TGCAGCGTTGAAGATCTTGCGGGAGCGGGCACCTACAATGAGCAGTTCTTC
CSVEDLAGAGTYNEQFF
>.|TRBJ2-2|TRBV29-1|TRBD1
TGCAGCGTCGACAGGGCGAACACCGGGGAGCTGTTTTTT
CSVDRANTGELFF
>.|TRBJ1-1|TRBV9|.
TGTGCCAGCAGCGTAGATCTTACAGGGCGGAACACTGAAGCTTTCTTT
CASSVDLTGRNTEAFF
>.|TRBJ2-5|TRBV29-1|.
TGCAGCGTTCGAGTGAATCAAGAGGCCCAGTACTTC
CSVRVNQEAQYF
>once|TRBJ2-2|TRBV5-1|TRBD2
TGCGCCAGCAGCTGGTGGCAGGGCGGGAGCGGCGGGGAGCTGTTTTTT
CASSWWQGGSGGELFF
>.|TRBJ2-3|TRBV19|TRBD1
TGTGCCAGTAGTAGACGACAGGGAAGCACAGATACGCAGTATTTT
CASSRRQGSTDTQYF
>.|TRBJ1-5|TRBV7-8|.
TGTGCCAGCAGCTTAGAGGGGGAGATACAGCCCCAGCATTTT
CASSLEGEIQPQHF
>few|TRBJ1-2|TRBV6-5|TRBD1
TGTGCCAGCAGTTACGGAGAGACAGGGAGTAACTATGGCTACACCTTC
CASSYGETGSNYGYTF
>.|TRBJ2-7|TRBV7-2|.
TGTGCCAGCAGCTTAGCGCTCAGCGGGCAGTACTTC
CASSLALSGQYF
>.|TRBJ1-1|TRBV7-6|.
TGTGCCAGCAGCGGAGATTTGAACACTGAAGCTTTCTTT
CASSGDLNTEAFF
>few|TRBJ2-7|TRBV29-1|.
TGCAGCGTGTTGACAGGTCCCTCCTACGAGCAGTACTTC
CSVLTGPSYEQYF
>once|TRBJ2-4|TRBV19|.
TGTGCCAGTGAGTCAGGGGACAAAAACATTCAGTACTTC
CASESGDKNIQYF
>once|TRBJ2-7|TRBV5-1|TRBD1
TGCGCCAGCAGCACGGGACAGGTCTACGAGCAGTACTTC
CASSTGQVYEQYF
>.|TRBJ2-5|TRBV27|TRBD2
TGTGCCAGCAGTTTACAGAGCGGGGGTTACCAAGAGACCCAGTACTTC
CASSLQSGGYQETQYF
>.|TRBJ2-1|TRBV6-4|.
TGTGCCAGCAGTGCTAGCTCCTACAATGAGCAGTTCTTC
CASSASSYNEQFF
>.|TRBJ2-7|TRBV5-1|TRBD1
TGCGCCAGCAGCATTTCCCAGGGGACAGGGGGGGAGCAGTACTTC
CASSISQGTGGEQYF
>.|TRBJ1-3|TRBV5-4|TRBD1
TGTGCCAGCACGACCGGGACAGCCTCTGGAAACACCATATATTTT
CASTTGTASGNTIYF
>.|TRBJ1-2|TRBV5-1|.
TGCGCCAGCAGCTCCCAGGGAGGGGATGGCTACACCTTC
CASSSQGGDGYTF
>.|TRBJ2-3|TRBV7-9|TRBD2
TGTGCCAGCATCTTTGGGACTAGTGGGACAGATACGCAGTATTTT
CASIFGTSGTDTQYF
>.|TRBJ1-2|TRBV5-1|.
TGCGCCAGCAGCTCAGGAGGTCAGGGGCATGGCTACACCTTC
CASSSGGQGHGYTF
>.|TRBJ2-5|TRBV28|TRBD2
TGTGCCAGCAGTTTTACTAGCGGACAAGAGACCCAGTACTTC
CASSFTSGQETQYF
>few|TRBJ2-1|TRBV18|TRBD2
TGTGCCAGCTCACCACCGACTAGCGGGGATCTCCTTGGCAATGAGCAGTTCTTC
CASSPPTSGDLLGNEQFF
>.|TRBJ1-5|TRBV23-1|.
TGCGCCAGCAGTCTGGGGCCTAGCAATCAGCCCCAGCATTTT
CASSLGPSNQPQHF
>.|TRBJ1-3|TRBV9|.
TGTGCCAGCAACACCGGGGATCTCAGCGGAGGAAACACCATATATTTT
CASNTGDLSGGNTIYF
>.|TRBJ2-1|TRBV27|.
TGTGCCAGCAGTGGGGGGGCGAGGGGCTCCTACAATGAGCAGTTCTTC
CASSGGARGSYNEQFF
>.|TRBJ2-1|TRBV7-2|TRBD2
TGTGCCAGCAGCTTCGGTCCGGGACTAGCCTACAATGAGCAGTTCTTC
CASSFGPGLAYNEQFF
>.|TRBJ1-5|TRBV19|.
TGTGCCAGTAGTATGCGGCCCTACGGGCAGCCCCAGCATTTT
CASSMRPYGQPQHF
>.|TRBJ1-4|TRBV30|.
TGTGCCTGGGGGTCTCGGGGTAATGAAAAACTGTTTTTT
CAWGSRGNEKLFF
>.|TRBJ1-5|TRBV29-1|.
TGCAGCGTTGAACTCTCAGGGGATCAGCCCCAGCATTTT
CSVELSGDQPQHF
>.|TRBJ2-1|TRBV5-1|TRBD1
TGCGCCAGCAGCTGGGGAGGGACAGGGAGCAATGAGCAGTTCTTC
CASSWGGTGSNEQFF
>.|TRBJ1-2|TRBV29-1|.
TGCAGCGTTGTGCGGGGCTATGGCTACACCTTC
CSVVRGYGYTF
>.|TRBJ1-4|TRBV28|TRBD1
TGTGCCAGCAGGACCGGGACAGGATTCGAAGGGCGGTTTTTT
CASRTGTGFEGRFF
>.|TRBJ2-7|TRBV27|.
TGTGCCAGCAGCCTGGAGGGGTCCTCCTACGAGCAGTACTTC
CASSLEGSSYEQYF
>.|TRBJ2-6|TRBV18|.
TGTGCCAGCTCACCCAGGGGCTCTGGGGCCAACGTCCTGACTTTC
CASSPRGSGANVLTF
>.|TRBJ1-1|TRBV30|TRBD1
TGTGCCTGGAAACGACAGGGCTCCAACACTGAAGCTTTCTTT
CAWKRQGSNTEAFF
>.|TRBJ2-7|TRBV9|.
TGTGCCAGCAGCGCCCGGGACTGGAGGATAGGGCAGTACTTC
CASSARDWRIGQYF
>few|TRBJ1-2|TRBV30|.
TGTGCCTGGAGCGGACAGTTCAGGGGCACCTTC
CAWSGQFRGTF
>few|TRBJ2-2|TRBV6-6|TRBD2
TGTGCCAGCAGTTGGGGGGGGAACGGGGAGCTGTTTTTT
CASSWGGNGELFF
>once|TRBJ2-5|TRBV9|TRBD1
TGTGCCAGCAGCGCCTCCCAGGGGGCTTTCCAAGAGACCCAGTACTTC
CASSASQGAFQETQYF
>.|TRBJ1-1|TRBV11-2|TRBD1
TGTGCCAGCAGATGGGGACAGGGGGCGGGGAACACTGAAGCTTTCTTT
CASRWGQGAGNTEAFF